One sample yielded the 3 T cell receptor beta chains listed below, sequenced in a study of blood T cell repertoires in COVID-19. Clones were read by immunoSEQ multiplex PCR, and TCRdb kept only the in-frame ones, dropping some. This table has roughly 140,000 clones, about 90% appearing once. The material sequenced was PBMCs or T cells enriched from blood (not recorded which). Source of these receptors: a man aged 60-69 years who had recovered from COVID-19.

This chain joins TRBV7-2 and TRBJ1-1, with D hard to call. CDR3 length equals 13 residues. The ends were cut back, 6 bases at V and 3 bases at J, with 11 bases in the middle. Germline V lookup: CDR1 SGHTA, CDR2 FQGNSA. This chain's CDR3 is CASRSGRYTEAFF. DNA for the CDR3: TGTGCCAGCAGGTCTGGGAGGTACACTGAAGCTTTCTTT. The whole variable domain, remainder taken from reference TRBV7-2 and TRBJ1-1, is GAGVSQSPSNKVTEKGKDVELRCDPISGHTALYWYRQSLGQGLEFLIYFQGNSAPDKSGLPSDRFSAERTGGSVSTLTIQRTQQEDSAVYLCASRSGRYTEAFFGQGTRLTVV.

V gene TRBV19 combines with J gene TRBJ1-1; a weak D match, TRBD1 (5 bases). V lost 2 bases, J lost 7 bases, and 14 bases lay in between. This CDR3 contains 14 residues. CDR1 is LNHDA and CDR2 is SQIVND in the germline V gene (reference sequence). Here the CDR3 reads CASSILSGRGEAFF. In DNA form, the CDR3 reads TGTGCCAGTAGTATATTATCCGGGAGGGGTGAAGCTTTCTTT.

This chain connects TRBV19 to TRBJ2-5, with a weak D call TRBD1 (6 bases). CDR1 and CDR2 (germline): LNHDA, SQIVND (reference sequence). V lost 4 bases and J lost 5, with 11 bases in between. This CDR3 has 13 amino acids. The DNA for the CDR3 is TGTGCCAGTAGTACAAACAGGGTTGAGACCCAGTACTTC. The encoded protein is CASSTNRVETQYF.